This passage covers 17 T cell receptor beta chains from one sample sequenced in a study of regulatory T cells in long-lasting Graves disease. Time point here: persistent/refractory GD, antithyroid drugs over 5 years with positive TRAb. PBMC RNA was the source of the TCR library. Arm-PCR with iRepertoire HTBI primers amplified the CDR3 regions for these TCR beta libraries. TCRdb passed the multiplex PCR reads through MiXCR, listing each CDR3 protein once. This table holds 400,000 to 450,000 distinct CDR3 sequences, roughly a quarter found once. Specimen: peripheral blood mononuclear cells (PBMCs), collected when the disease was refractory, from a patient treated with antithyroid drugs. These receptors came from a female donor with Graves disease.

The count of this clonotype is one. The chain is built from TRBV18 and TRBJ2-7; a weak D match, TRBD2 (6 bases). V was cut by 4 bases and J by 3 bases, with 16 bases left in between. CDR1 is KGHSH, CDR2 LQKENI, per germline. The CDR3 covers 15 residues. CDR3 loop: CASSRLGLENYEQYF. CDR3 DNA: TGTGCCAGCTCACGACTGGGACTTGAAAACTACGAGCAGTACTTC.

This clonotype was recorded many times. The chain is built from TRBV2 and TRBJ2-6; TRBD1 matches 7 bases. This CDR3 spans 18 amino acids. Germline-derived CDR1 and CDR2 are SNHLY and FYNNEI. V gave up 4 bases and J gave up 4 bases; unmatched junction bases: 13. The CDR3 nucleotides are TGTGCCAGCAGTGGGACAGGCATCCAGGTATTGGGGGCCAACGTCCTGACTTTC. Amino acids: CASSGTGIQVLGANVLTF.

J is TRBJ1-6 and V is TRBV12-3 or TRBV12-4; 7 bases line up with TRBD1. After removal of 7 bases from V and 10 bases from J, the junction contained 10 bases not matched to a gene. The CDR3 covers 14 residues. CDR3: CASTQTGRVSPLHF. As DNA, the CDR3 is TGTGCCAGCACCCAGACAGGGAGAGTATCACCCCTCCACTTT.

CDR3 DNA: TGCAGTGCTAATTCAGCCGGACTAGCGAGCACAGATACGCAGTATTTT. Its protein product is CSANSAGLASTDTQYF. The genes are TRBV20-1 and TRBJ2-3; 9 positions agree with TRBD2. V shed 4 bases and J 0 bases; nucleotides not matched to a gene: 8. CDR1 and CDR2 from the germline V gene are DFQATT and SNEGSKA (reference sequence). The CDR3 runs to 16 residues.

The chain combines TRBV29-1 with TRBJ2-5; 10 bases are shared with TRBD1. The V segment lost 6 bases and the J segment 6 bases; nucleotides outside the gene matches: 10. The CDR3 has 14 amino acids. Germline CDR1 is SQVTM and CDR2 is ANQGSEA. The CDR3 here is CSVVGQGSGKTQYF. The CDR3 DNA reads TGCAGCGTAGTGGGACAGGGGAGTGGAAAGACCCAGTACTTC.

The chain is built from TRBV2 and TRBJ1-1, with TRBD1 as a possible D gene (6 bases). There are 17 residues in the CDR3. CDR1 is SNHLY and CDR2 is FYNNEI in the germline V gene. V lost 6 bases and J lost 0, with 20 bases in between. For the CDR3, the DNA is TGTGCCAGCAGCTCCGGACTCCTGGACAGTCTGAACACTGAAGCTTTCTTT. Translated, it gives CASSSGLLDSLNTEAFF.

This chain connects TRBV4-3 to TRBJ2-6; unclear D gene. Trimming cost V 0 bases and J 0 bases, with 9 bases left between them. The CDR3 is made up of 17 amino acids. Looked up from germline, CDR1 is LGHNA and CDR2 is YSLEER. As DNA, the CDR3 is TGCGCCAGCAGCCAAGATCTTAGAAACTCTGGGGCCAACGTCCTGACTTTC. Translating gives CASSQDLRNSGANVLTF.

J is TRBJ2-7 and V is TRBV20-1; 9 bases map to TRBD2. From germline, CDR1 is DFQATT and CDR2 SNEGSKA (reference sequence). V lost 0 bases to trimming and J lost 4 bases; unmatched junction nucleotides: 4. This CDR3 comprises 14 residues. DNA for the CDR3: TGCAGTGCTAGAGATCCGGGACTAGCATACGAGCAGTACTTC. Translating gives CSARDPGLAYEQYF.

There are many counts of this clonotype. V usage is TRBV25-1 and J usage is TRBJ1-2; D gene uncertain. The CDR3 consists of 13 residues. Germline V gives CDR1 MGHDK, CDR2 SYGVNS. V dropped 4 bases and J dropped 7 bases, with 13 bases sitting between them. CDR3 sequence reads: CASSGAPRVGYTF. CDR3 bases: TGTGCCAGCAGTGGTGCGCCACGAGTTGGCTACACCTTC.

CDR3 bases: TGCGCCAGCAGCTTGGGTACTAGCGGGACTATCGGTGAGCAGTTCTTC. Encoded protein: CASSLGTSGTIGEQFF. The V call is TRBV5-1, the J call TRBJ2-1, with TRBD2 matching 10 bases. The trim removed 0 bases at V and 9 bases at J, leaving 9 bases unmatched. This CDR3 comprises 16 residues. Per the germline V gene, CDR1 is SGHRS and CDR2 is YFSETQ. The full variable domain, completed using reference TRBV5-1 and TRBJ2-1, is KAGVTQTPRYLIKTRGQQVTLSCSPISGHRSVSWYQQTPGQGLQFLFEYFSETQRNKGNFPGRFSGRQFSNSRSEMNVSTLELGDSALYLCASSLGTSGTIGEQFFGPGTRLTVL.

This clonotype was found many times. The V call is TRBV28, the J call TRBJ1-2; possibly TRBD1 for D (6 bases). Deletions cut 2 bases from V and 2 bases from J, with 12 bases between. In germline, CDR1 is MDHEN, CDR2 SYDVKM. CDR3 length equals 15 residues. The CDR3 DNA reads TGTGCCAGCAGTTTACGGGGGGCCGTCAACTATGGCTACACCTTC. Protein product: CASSLRGAVNYGYTF.

This clonotype was detected many times. The V and J genes are TRBV12-3 or TRBV12-4 and TRBJ1-5, with 8 bases identical to TRBD1. V was pared by 3 bases and J by 4 bases, with 14 bases of the junction left unmatched. CDR3 length: 18 residues. CDR3 nucleotide sequence: TGTGCCAGCAGTTTGATCCCCGCAGGGGGCGCCGGTAATCAGCCCCAGCATTTT. Encoded protein: CASSLIPAGGAGNQPQHF.

The chain uses TRBV12-3 or TRBV12-4 and TRBJ2-7; 7 positions agree with TRBD2. This CDR3 spans 16 amino acids. With V trimmed by 5 bases and J by 4 bases, 14 bases remained unmatched. CDR3 in amino acids: CASSNLVGGEPYEQYF. In nucleotides, the CDR3 is TGTGCCAGCAGTAACTTAGTGGGAGGGGAACCATACGAGCAGTACTTC.

The V gene is TRBV11-2, the J gene TRBJ2-1, with 9 bases aligning to TRBD2. V was clipped by 3 bases and J by 5 bases; unmatched bases: 2. This CDR3 region has 14 residues. The germline CDR1 and CDR2 sequences are SGHAT and FQNNGV. The CDR3 DNA sequence: TGTGCCAGCAGCTTCGCGGGAGGGGACAATGAGCAGTTCTTC. Translation: CASSFAGGDNEQFF. Complete variable domain (other parts from reference TRBV11-2 and TRBJ2-1): EAGVAQSPRYKIIEKRQSVAFWCNPISGHATLYWYQQILGQGPKLLIQFQNNGVVDDSQLPKDRFSAERLKGVDSTLKIQPAKLEDSAVYLCASSFAGGDNEQFFGPGTRLTVL.

This chain uses TRBV24-1 with TRBJ2-3; D gene uncertain. Per germline, CDR1 KGHDR and CDR2 SFDVKD. V dropped 6 bases and J dropped 4 bases, with 10 bases sitting between them. The CDR3 is made up of 13 amino acids. The CDR3 DNA follows: TGTGCCACCAGTACCGTAGGTGCAGATACGCAGTATTTT. Protein sequence: CATSTVGADTQYF.

The gene calls are TRBV19 and TRBJ2-2; 7 bases line up with TRBD1. The junction had 13 bases not matched to a gene; V was cut back by 8 bases and J by 7 bases. CDR3 size: 15 residues. Germline V gene lookup returns CDR1 LNHDA and CDR2 SQIVND (reference sequence). The CDR3 loop is CASWGSGTVIGELFF. CDR3 sequence (DNA): TGTGCCAGTTGGGGGTCAGGGACAGTAATCGGGGAGCTGTTTTTT. Complete variable domain (other parts from reference TRBV19 and TRBJ2-2): DGGITQSPKYLFRKEGQNVTLSCEQNLNHDAMYWYRQDPGQGLRLIYYSQIVNDFQKGDIAEGYSVSREKKESFPLTVTSAQKNPTAFYLCASWGSGTVIGELFFGEGSRLTVL.

This rearrangement joins TRBV2 to TRBJ1-1; D is unresolved. Between the trimmed V and J ends, which lost 7 bases and 5 bases, there was a span of 8 bases. Germline CDR1 is SNHLY and CDR2 is FYNNEI. This CDR3 has 11 amino acids. CDR3 residues: CASNQTTEAFF. The CDR3 DNA reads TGTGCCAGCAATCAGACTACTGAAGCTTTCTTT.